This is a list of T cell receptor beta chains from one sample in a study of T-cell memory formation after mild COVID-19. TCRdb itself ran the 5' RACE reads through MiXCR, one entry per CDR3 protein. The profile covers roughly 400,000 distinct CDR3 sequences, with about a sixth appearing a single time and approximately 21% taken by the ten largest. The sample taken for sequencing was PBMCs or a T cell subset sorted from them (not recorded which). Source of these receptors: a man younger than 35 who had mild COVID-19 (a few samples of this study predate the infection). Cell type and time point are not known. CDR3s include the opening cysteine and the closing phenylalanine or tryptophan. The D gene is left open where the match is weak. Clone size is stated in some rows and not others, as once, few, many or a class when expanded.

j_gene: TRBJ2-1; d_gene: .; v_gene: TRBV12-3/TRBV12-4; abundance: few; CDR3aa: CASSFPGANEQFF; CDR3nt: TGTGCCAGCAGTTTTCCGGGGGCAAATGAGCAGTTCTTC
j_gene: TRBJ2-2; d_gene: .; v_gene: TRBV29-1; abundance: .; CDR3aa: CSVVRAGAGELFF; CDR3nt: TGCAGCGTAGTGCGCGCGGGCGCCGGGGAGCTGTTTTTT
j_gene: TRBJ2-3; d_gene: TRBD2; v_gene: TRBV28; abundance: few; CDR3aa: CASSPSGGPGDTQYF; CDR3nt: TGTGCCAGCAGTCCATCGGGGGGGCCGGGAGATACGCAGTATTTT
j_gene: TRBJ1-2; d_gene: .; v_gene: TRBV27; abundance: few; CDR3aa: CASSLSIGVANYGYTF; CDR3nt: TGTGCCAGCAGTTTATCGATAGGGGTAGCTAACTATGGCTACACCTTC
j_gene: TRBJ1-6; d_gene: TRBD1; v_gene: TRBV2; abundance: .; CDR3aa: CASKGQGNSPLHF; CDR3nt: TGTGCCAGCAAGGGACAGGGTAATTCACCCCTCCACTTT
j_gene: TRBJ2-1; d_gene: TRBD1; v_gene: TRBV7-9; abundance: many; CDR3aa: CASSSGTGYNEQFF; CDR3nt: TGTGCCAGCAGCTCCGGGACAGGTTACAATGAGCAGTTCTTC
j_gene: TRBJ2-2; d_gene: TRBD1; v_gene: TRBV11-2; abundance: few; CDR3aa: CASSEGQGASGELFF; CDR3nt: TGTGCCAGCAGCGAGGGACAGGGGGCGTCCGGGGAGCTGTTTTTT
j_gene: TRBJ2-5; d_gene: TRBD2; v_gene: TRBV12-3/TRBV12-4; abundance: .; CDR3aa: CASRPGTSGLGTQYF; CDR3nt: TGTGCCAGCAGACCCGGGACTAGCGGCTTGGGGACCCAGTACTTC
j_gene: TRBJ1-2; d_gene: .; v_gene: TRBV6-1; abundance: few; CDR3aa: CASSGPGLLYGYTF; CDR3nt: TGTGCCAGCAGTGGACCGGGACTCCTCTATGGCTACACCTTC
j_gene: TRBJ2-2; d_gene: .; v_gene: TRBV12-5; abundance: .; CDR3aa: CASGLLVQLPNTGELFF; CDR3nt: TGTGCTAGTGGTTTGCTGGTGCAGCTCCCGAACACCGGGGAGCTGTTTTTT